This T cell receptor beta chain derives from a study of early T cells in non-severe SARS-CoV-2 infection. This clonotype turned up a few times. The CDR3 has 17 amino acids. Germline-derived CDR1 and CDR2 are MNHEY and SVGAGI. The J segment lost 4 bases and the V segment lost 0 bases, leaving 10 bases of the junction unmatched. TCRdb independently ran MiXCR on the 5' RACE reads; one entry per CDR3 protein. Among 57,000 or so distinct CDR3 sequences, 10% to 15% were seen once, and the ten largest hold 4.8%. The chain uses TRBV6-5 and TRBJ2-3; 7 nucleotides line up with TRBD2. This TCR was recovered from an adult who was a healthcare worker with PCR-confirmed SARS-CoV-2 infection or an uninfected control (not recorded which). Sample: whole blood. The CDR3 coding sequence is TGTGCCAGCAGTTACTCTTCCTTTGCGGGAGTCCCAGATACGCAGTATTTT. As protein: CASSYSSFAGVPDTQYF.